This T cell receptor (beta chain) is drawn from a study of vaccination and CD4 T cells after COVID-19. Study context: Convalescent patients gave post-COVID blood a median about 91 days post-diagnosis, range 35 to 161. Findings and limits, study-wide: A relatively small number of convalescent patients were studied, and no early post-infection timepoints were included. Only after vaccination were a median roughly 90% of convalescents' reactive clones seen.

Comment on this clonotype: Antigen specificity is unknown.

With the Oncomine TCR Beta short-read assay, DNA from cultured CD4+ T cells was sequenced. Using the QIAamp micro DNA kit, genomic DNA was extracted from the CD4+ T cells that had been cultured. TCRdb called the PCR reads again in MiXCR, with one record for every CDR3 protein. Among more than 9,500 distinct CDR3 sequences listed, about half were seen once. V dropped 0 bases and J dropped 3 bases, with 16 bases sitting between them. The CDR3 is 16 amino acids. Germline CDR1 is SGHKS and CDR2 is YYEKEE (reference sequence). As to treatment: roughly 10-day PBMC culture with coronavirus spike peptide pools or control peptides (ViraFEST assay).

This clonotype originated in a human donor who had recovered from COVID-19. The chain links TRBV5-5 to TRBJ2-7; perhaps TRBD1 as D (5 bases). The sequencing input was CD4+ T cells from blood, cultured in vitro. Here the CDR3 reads CASSLGLTASRYEQYF. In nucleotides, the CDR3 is TGTGCCAGCAGCTTGGGCCTGACAGCCTCCCGCTACGAGCAGTACTTC. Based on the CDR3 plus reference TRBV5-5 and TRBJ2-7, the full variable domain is DAGVTQSPTHLIKTRGQQVTLRCSPISGHKSVSWYQQVLGQGPQFIFQYYEKEERGRGNFPDRFSARQFPNYSSELNVNALLLGDSALYLCASSLGLTASRYEQYFGPGTRLTVT.